This T cell receptor beta chain was observed in a study of blood T cell repertoires in COVID-19. The CDR3 runs 15 residues. Germline V CDR1 and CDR2: SGHRS, YFSETQ. Trimming removed 3 bases at V and 8 bases at J, with 19 bases between. Patients at the Seattle site were enrolled during active infection and followed longitudinally. TCRdb's table, derived via immunoSEQ multiplex PCR, lists solely in-frame clones and lacks some. The data hold roughly 290,000 clones, with 80% to 85% observed a single time. Input material: peripheral blood. The receptor was derived from a person aged 65 to 85 with COVID-19, enrolled during active disease. The chain carries TRBV5-1 and TRBJ2-3, with D perhaps matching TRBD1 (8 bases). The CDR3 loop reads CASSSTGDGGVTQYF. In DNA form, the CDR3 reads TGCGCCAGCAGCTCGACAGGGGATGGGGGGGTTACGCAGTATTTT. The whole variable domain, filled in from reference TRBV5-1 and TRBJ2-3, reads KAGVTQTPRYLIKTRGQQVTLSCSPISGHRSVSWYQQTPGQGLQFLFEYFSETQRNKGNFPGRFSGRQFSNSRSEMNVSTLELGDSALYLCASSSTGDGGVTQYFGPGTRLTVL.